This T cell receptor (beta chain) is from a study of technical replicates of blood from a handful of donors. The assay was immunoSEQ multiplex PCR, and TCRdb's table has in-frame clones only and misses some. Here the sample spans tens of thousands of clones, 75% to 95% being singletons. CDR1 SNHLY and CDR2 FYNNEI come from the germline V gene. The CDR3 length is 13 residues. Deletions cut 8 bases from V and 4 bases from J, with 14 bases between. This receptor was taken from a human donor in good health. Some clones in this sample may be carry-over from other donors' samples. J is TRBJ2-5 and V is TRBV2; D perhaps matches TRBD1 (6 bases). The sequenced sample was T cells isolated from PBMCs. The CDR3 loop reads CASLLTGSETQYF. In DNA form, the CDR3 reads TGTGCCAGCCTATTAACAGGGTCAGAGACCCAGTACTTC. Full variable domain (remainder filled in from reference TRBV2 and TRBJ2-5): EPEVTQTPSHQVTQMGQEVILRCVPISNHLYFYWYRQILGQKVEFLVSFYNNEISEKSEIFDDQFSVERPDGSNFTLKIRSTKLEDSAMYFCASLLTGSETQYFGPGTRLLVL.